The clone carrying this TCR beta chain was detected once. The record originates from a study of blood T cell repertoires in COVID-19. At the level of the study: Sources were T cells, B-cell-depleted T cells, or PBMCs; the material itself was cDNA or gDNA.

Seattle patient enrollment occurred during active infection, with longitudinal follow-up thereafter. Study processing details: The assay estimated nucleated cells by amplifying reference gene primers. Some clones are missing from TCRdb's copy, which holds only in-frame ones; the method was immunoSEQ multiplex PCR. That table supplies the V and J calls and clone size; D and trimming were determined from the DNA. The sample includes approximately 180,000 clones, 87% of them seen just once. The germline V gene has CDR1 MDHEN and CDR2 SYDVKM. The length of the CDR3 is 17 residues. V was clipped by 5 bases and J by 5 bases; unmatched bases: 15.

The chain couples TRBV28 to TRBJ2-3, with 8 bases identical to TRBD1. Sequenced sample: peripheral blood. The TCR originated in a woman in her seventies with COVID-19, enrolled during active disease. The CDR3 sequence is CASSRTAGTGGEDTQYF. In DNA, the CDR3 is TGTGCCAGCAGTCGAACCGCCGGGACAGGTGGGGAAGATACGCAGTATTTT.